The rows below give T cell receptor beta chains drawn from one sample of a study of T-cell memory formation after mild COVID-19. TCRdb ran MiXCR on the 5' RACE reads and lists one entry per CDR3 protein. The sample comprises 300,000 to 400,000 distinct CDR3 sequences, less than 20% of which are singletons, and around 22% rests with the top ten. The sequenced sample consisted of PBMCs or a T cell subset sorted from them (not recorded which). These receptor sequences come from a man between 18 and 35 years old who had mild COVID-19 (a few samples of this study predate the infection). Cell type and time point are not known. Each CDR3 is given without its conserved first and last residue.

j_call v_call cdr3_length cdr3_aa
TRBJ2-5 TRBV7-8 11 ASSTRPVVTQY
TRBJ1-2 TRBV7-9 10 ASSSVAYGYT
TRBJ1-2 TRBV5-1 12 ASSGLMTNYGYT
TRBJ2-7 TRBV6-6 13 ASSDASGGAYEQY
TRBJ1-1 TRBV29-1 9 SFTGDAEAF
TRBJ2-4 TRBV4-2 15 ASSQDLHSGGESIQY
TRBJ2-6 TRBV4-3 18 ASSQAHLGRGGSGANVLT
TRBJ1-1 TRBV12-3/TRBV12-4 13 ASSSQGTAGTEAF
TRBJ1-2 TRBV20-1 13 SAAVSGTDNYGYT
TRBJ2-1 TRBV5-4 10 ASSWSSGEQF
TRBJ2-5 TRBV12-3/TRBV12-4 12 ASSPFGRQETQY
TRBJ2-1 TRBV20-1 13 SATYLVKSYNEQF
TRBJ2-5 TRBV9 11 ASSVTSQETQY
TRBJ2-5 TRBV5-1 14 ASSLVQGGYQETQY
TRBJ1-5 TRBV12-3/TRBV12-4 13 ASSQTTFGNQPQH
TRBJ2-6 TRBV19 12 ATNKASGANVLT
TRBJ1-1 TRBV7-9 13 ASSLLTGGNTEAF
TRBJ2-1 TRBV2 13 ASRMRGVAPNEQF
TRBJ2-5 TRBV7-2 13 ASSLGWAGQETQY
TRBJ1-5 TRBV28 12 ASTLGGARQPQH
TRBJ2-1 TRBV7-6 13 ASSLAQGGRNEQF
TRBJ1-2 TRBV5-1 12 ASSPDTANYGYT
TRBJ1-2 TRBV5-1 12 ASSLGVADRTYT
TRBJ2-1 TRBV4-1 13 ASSQALGEYNEQF
TRBJ2-7 TRBV6-2/TRBV6-3 12 ASSSLYTPYEQY
TRBJ2-7 TRBV20-1 12 SARATSGSYEQY
TRBJ1-2 TRBV29-1 10 SVRMGVYGYT
TRBJ1-2 TRBV19 14 ASTVVAGEIDYGYT
TRBJ2-7 TRBV6-5 12 ASSYGLSAYEQY
TRBJ2-5 TRBV20-1 14 SAFPSGGGKEETQY
TRBJ2-6 TRBV2 12 ASTPNSGANVLT
TRBJ2-5 TRBV20-1 11 SARGTSKETQY
TRBJ2-3 TRBV5-1 14 ASSQTGGGIVDTQY
TRBJ1-3 TRBV12-3/TRBV12-4 12 ASRRDSSGNTIY
TRBJ2-4 TRBV7-2 14 ASSLARSRAKNIQY
TRBJ2-7 TRBV5-1 13 ASSVTGTVSYEQY
TRBJ1-6 TRBV12-3/TRBV12-4 10 ASSFSPIPLH
TRBJ1-1 TRBV4-3 13 ASSQDRILSSEAF
TRBJ1-4 TRBV29-1 13 SVEMVGSPSEKLF
TRBJ2-3 TRBV5-1 12 ASSLDTNTDTQY
TRBJ1-4 TRBV4-3 13 ASSQDRVDREKLF
TRBJ1-1 TRBV20-1 10 SAGGSGAEAF
TRBJ2-1 TRBV7-2 12 ASSFGTESIRQF
TRBJ2-2 TRBV5-6 14 ASSRIRGPYTGELF
TRBJ1-1 TRBV10-3 13 AISDLSGGDAEAF
TRBJ1-3 TRBV6-1 12 ASNEGGLLDTIY
TRBJ2-3 TRBV4-3 12 ASSQDQTGDTQY